The rows below give T cell receptor beta chains drawn from one sample of a study of T cells after yellow fever vaccination. TCRdb recomputed calls from the 5' RACE reads with MiXCR, one row per CDR3 protein. The sample has about 160,000 distinct CDR3 sequences; around 7.3% are singletons. The sequencing used CD4+ T cells sorted from PBMCs, collected more than 4 days after the first yellow fever vaccination. The receptors here all came from a man aged 18-30 years who received the YFV17D yellow fever vaccine. Each CDR3 is given with its conserved first and last residue. The D gene is left open where the match is weak. Only part of the rows carry a size: once, few, many, or a class if the clone is expanded.

d_call	clone_size	v_call	j_call	cdr3_nt	cdr3_aa
-	few	TRBV2	TRBJ1-1	TGTGCCAGCAGTGAGATGGGGGCGACTGAAGCTTTCTTT	CASSEMGATEAFF
-	many	TRBV5-1	TRBJ2-1	TGCGCCAGCAGAGCAGGCGGCGATGAGCAGTTCTTC	CASRAGGDEQFF
-	many	TRBV28	TRBJ1-1	TGTGCCAGCAGTTCTATTCTTACGTATATTGAAGCTTTCTTT	CASSSILTYIEAFF
TRBD2	-	TRBV14	TRBJ2-1	TGTGCCAGCAGCCTGAGAGCCGGGACTAGCGGGGGGGTTTACAATGAGCAGTTCTTC	CASSLRAGTSGGVYNEQFF
-	many	TRBV11-2	TRBJ1-5	TGTGCCAGCAGCCCCGTACAGCTCAATCAGCCCCAGCATTTT	CASSPVQLNQPQHF
-	-	TRBV7-9	TRBJ2-5	TGTGCCAGCAGCTTATTAGTAGAGACCCAGTACTTC	CASSLLVETQYF
-	few	TRBV12-3/TRBV12-4	TRBJ2-2	TGTGCCAGTGCGGGGCTAGCGAACACCGGGGAGCTGTTTTTT	CASAGLANTGELFF
-	many	TRBV7-2	TRBJ2-2	TGTGCCAGCACCAACTCCAGGGGAGGTATGGGCGGGGAGCTGTTTTTT	CASTNSRGGMGGELFF
-	many	TRBV2	TRBJ1-2	TGTGCCAGCAGTGACAGGTTATATGGCTACACCTTC	CASSDRLYGYTF
TRBD1	-	TRBV6-2/TRBV6-3	TRBJ2-6	TGTGCCAGCAGCGCTCAGGGGGCCTACTCTGGGGCCAACGTCCTGACTTTC	CASSAQGAYSGANVLTF
TRBD1	-	TRBV7-2	TRBJ2-5	TGTGCCAGCAGCAAGACAGGGTTAGAGACCCAGTACTTC	CASSKTGLETQYF
-	many	TRBV9	TRBJ1-1	TGTGCCAGCAGCGTCCGACATAACTCTGAAGCTTTCTTT	CASSVRHNSEAFF
-	few	TRBV5-6	TRBJ1-1	TGTGCCAGCAGCTTGTGGGATCTGGGCACTGAAGCTTTCTTT	CASSLWDLGTEAFF
-	many	TRBV6-5	TRBJ2-3	TGTGCCAGCAGCCCTATGACTTTAATTAGCACAGATACGCAGTATTTT	CASSPMTLISTDTQYF
-	many	TRBV5-1	TRBJ1-5	TGCGCCAGCAGCCCCGGGGCAGATAGCAATCAGCCCCAGCATTTT	CASSPGADSNQPQHF
TRBD2	many	TRBV15	TRBJ2-3	TGTGCCACCAGCGGGGGGAAGCGGGGAACCACAGATACGCAGTATTTT	CATSGGKRGTTDTQYF
-	few	TRBV6-5	TRBJ1-5	TGTGCCAGCAGTTACGGGATAAATAGCAATCAGCCCCAGCATTTT	CASSYGINSNQPQHF
-	many	TRBV30	TRBJ2-3	TGTGCCTCAAACTGGGGGCGCACAGATACGCAGTATTTT	CASNWGRTDTQYF
-	many	TRBV7-3	TRBJ1-6	TGTGCCAGCAGCTCTGGGAATTCACCCCTCCACTTT	CASSSGNSPLHF
-	many	TRBV7-9	TRBJ1-1	TGTGCCAGCATCCCCCCTCACCACCGGGGGGGCACTGAAGCTTTCTTT	CASIPPHHRGGTEAFF
TRBD1	-	TRBV7-2	TRBJ2-1	TGTGCCAGCAGCTCACAGGGGGCAGTTGTAGGCAATGAGCAGTTCTTC	CASSSQGAVVGNEQFF
TRBD2	many	TRBV12-3/TRBV12-4	TRBJ2-1	TGTGCCAGCAGTTTATTTCCTAGCGGGACTTACAATGAGCAGTTCTTC	CASSLFPSGTYNEQFF
-	many	TRBV7-2	TRBJ1-1	TGTGCCAGCAAGGGGACACCTATAAACACTGAAGCTTTCTTT	CASKGTPINTEAFF
TRBD2	few	TRBV5-4	TRBJ2-3	TGTGCCAGCGAGCGGGGGGGTGCAGATACGCAGTATTTT	CASERGGADTQYF
-	many	TRBV5-1	TRBJ2-2	TGCGCCAGCAGCTTGGCCTTAGTTGGGGCCGGGGAGCTGTTTTTT	CASSLALVGAGELFF
TRBD2	many	TRBV15	TRBJ2-2	TGTGCCACCAGCAGAGTTACCGGGACTAAACACACCGGGGAGCTGTTTTTT	CATSRVTGTKHTGELFF
TRBD2	-	TRBV4-2	TRBJ2-1	TGTGCCAGCAGCCAAGATCGAAGCGGGGGGGCCTATAGGGATGAGCAGTTCTTC	CASSQDRSGGAYRDEQFF
TRBD1	few	TRBV20-1	TRBJ1-5	TGCAGTGCCCACCAGCGACAGGGAGCATCGAATCAGCCCCAGCATTTT	CSAHQRQGASNQPQHF
TRBD2	-	TRBV5-6	TRBJ2-3	TGTGCCAGCAGCTTGGTCGGACTAGCGGGGGCAGATACGCAGTATTTT	CASSLVGLAGADTQYF
-	-	TRBV7-2	TRBJ2-6	TGTGCCAGCAGCTTAGTGTTTGGATCTGGGGCCAACGTCCTGACTTTC	CASSLVFGSGANVLTF
TRBD1	many	TRBV9	TRBJ2-3	TGTGCCAGCAGCACCGGGACAGTTCCAGATACGCAGTATTTT	CASSTGTVPDTQYF
-	many	TRBV19	TRBJ1-4	TGTGCCAGTAGTATGTTCCTTGGACGCTTGGATGAAAAACTGTTTTTT	CASSMFLGRLDEKLFF
-	-	TRBV20-1	TRBJ2-2	TGCAGTGCTAACGTCAACCCCGGGGAGCTGTTTTTT	CSANVNPGELFF
TRBD1	many	TRBV7-6	TRBJ2-1	TGTGCCAGCAGCTTTGGACAGGACAATGAGCAGTTCTTC	CASSFGQDNEQFF
-	few	TRBV18	TRBJ2-1	TGTGCCAGCTCACCAGGGGGGGGCCCTTACAATGAGCAGTTCTTC	CASSPGGGPYNEQFF
TRBD1	many	TRBV5-1	TRBJ1-4	TGCGCCAGCAGCCAGGACAGGGCTGAGTCAGAAAAACTGTTTTTT	CASSQDRAESEKLFF
-	-	TRBV6-5	TRBJ1-6	TGTGCCAGCAGTTACTTCCACCCGAGCTCCTATAATTCACCCCTCCACTTT	CASSYFHPSSYNSPLHF
-	once	TRBV20-1	TRBJ2-1	TGCAGTGCCCTGGCTGGGGGCAATGATCAGTTCTTC	CSALAGGNDQFF
-	-	TRBV5-1	TRBJ1-1	TGCGCCAGCAGCTTGATGGGGGCGAACACTGAAGCTTTCTTT	CASSLMGANTEAFF
TRBD1	-	TRBV12-3/TRBV12-4	TRBJ1-2	TGTGCCAGCAGTCGAGGACAGGGTGTACGCTACACCTTC	CASSRGQGVRYTF
-	many	TRBV7-2	TRBJ2-5	TGTGCCAGCAGCTTCTTTGTTGGTGGAGAGACCCAGTACTTC	CASSFFVGGETQYF
TRBD2	many	TRBV6-5	TRBJ2-2	TGTGCCAGCAGTTACCTAAGCGGGGTAGGGACCGGGGAGCTGTTTTTT	CASSYLSGVGTGELFF
-	many	TRBV5-1	TRBJ1-2	TGCGCCAGCAGCTTGGACACCCCTTTGGACTATGGCTACACCTTC	CASSLDTPLDYGYTF
-	many	TRBV7-3	TRBJ2-3	TGTGCCAGCAGCTTATACGGGGGGCGCACAGATACGCAGTATTTT	CASSLYGGRTDTQYF
-	-	TRBV20-1	TRBJ2-7	TGCAGTGCTAGCGCACAAAGCTCCTACGAGCAGTACTTC	CSASAQSSYEQYF